The subject of this entry is one T cell receptor (beta chain). The antigen is unknown. The data were obtained in a study of blood T cells in healthy people across ages. This CDR3 has 14 residues. Germline V gene sequence: CDR1 SQVTM, CDR2 ANQGSEA. Trimming took 4 bases from V and 4 from J, leaving 15 bases between them. The authors ran a second PCR of about 6 to 11 cycles using a sample-barcoded 5' primer and a J-beta primer mix. TCRdb ran MiXCR on the 5' RACE reads and lists one entry per CDR3 protein. Of about 1.1 million distinct CDR3 sequences listed, 35% to 40% were seen once; the top ten hold about an eighth. Overall study results and limits: Since the PBMCs were unsorted, naive and antigen-experienced cells could not be conclusively compared.

V and J are TRBV29-1 and TRBJ2-3; D not resolved. The TCR originated in a man aged 18 to 35 in good health. Sequences were obtained from blood. CDR3 sequence: CSVVALPGADTQYF. The CDR3 nucleotides are TGCAGCGTTGTGGCCCTCCCGGGTGCAGATACGCAGTATTTT.